A selection of T cell receptor beta chains follows, all from one sample in a study of blood T cell repertoires in COVID-19. Produced via immunoSEQ multiplex PCR; TCRdb's table is partial and in-frame only. The sample has 200,000 to 300,000 clones; approximately 86% are singletons. Sequences were obtained from peripheral blood. The receptors stem from a man aged 55 to 70 who had recovered from COVID-19. Each CDR3 is given with its conserved first and last residue. Each record gives: clone size, J gene, V gene, D gene, CDR3 protein, CDR3 DNA. A D gene is named only where the DNA matches it firmly. The size entry is marked missing in some rows and otherwise reads once, few, many or a size class.

>NA|TRBJ1-1|TRBV18|NA
CASSVTQNTEAFF
TGTGCCAGCTCGGTGACACAAAACACTGAAGCTTTCTTT
>NA|TRBJ1-5|TRBV5-4|TRBD1
CASSFDRAQPQHF
TGTGCCAGCAGCTTTGACAGGGCTCAGCCCCAGCATTTT
>NA|TRBJ2-6|TRBV6-1|NA
CASSDLAATSAGANVLTF
TGTGCCAGCAGTGATTTGGCGGCTACAAGCGCTGGGGCCAACGTCCTGACTTTC
>NA|TRBJ1-2|TRBV6-1|NA
CASSEGRIEATF
TGTGCCAGCAGTGAAGGTAGAATTGAGGCCACCTTC
>few|TRBJ2-1|TRBV11-1|NA
CASSPDSAWYNEQFF
TGTGCCAGCAGCCCGGACTCAGCTTGGTACAATGAGCAGTTCTTC
>once|TRBJ2-1|TRBV2|TRBD2
CASSGRISRGGADNEQFF
TGTGCCAGCAGTGGCAGAATTTCTCGCGGGGGGGCCGACAATGAGCAGTTCTTC
>NA|TRBJ1-5|TRBV21-1|NA
CASTETGFEQPQHF
TGTGCCAGCACCGAAACAGGGTTTGAACAGCCCCAGCATTTT
>NA|TRBJ2-1|TRBV7-8|TRBD1
CASSPTTGVEEEQFF
TGTGCCAGCAGCCCGACGACAGGGGTGGAGGAAGAGCAGTTCTTC
>NA|TRBJ2-3|TRBV3-1/TRBV3-2|NA
CASKAASTDTQYF
TGTGCCAGCAAAGCGGCGAGCACAGATACGCAGTATTTT
>NA|TRBJ2-3|TRBV5-1|NA
CASSFRVGDTQYF
TGCGCCAGCAGCTTCAGGGTGGGAGATACGCAGTATTTT
>NA|TRBJ2-2|TRBV10-3|NA
CAIRGGTGELFF
TGTGCCATCAGGGGGGGAACCGGGGAGCTGTTTTTT
>NA|TRBJ2-2|TRBV25-1|NA
CASSSRTDRTPGELFF
TGTGCCAGCAGTTCTCGGACAGACCGGACACCCGGGGAGCTGTTTTTT
>NA|TRBJ1-5|TRBV5-8|NA
CASTRTDSVNQPQHF
TGTGCCAGCACCCGAACGGACAGTGTAAATCAGCCCCAGCATTTT
>once|TRBJ2-2|TRBV6-1|NA
CASSEREDTGELFF
TGTGCCAGCAGTGAGAGGGAGGACACCGGGGAGCTGTTTTTT
>once|TRBJ1-5|TRBV6-2/TRBV6-3|NA
CASSYRQVTNQPQHF
TGTGCCAGCAGTTACCGGCAGGTAACCAATCAGCCCCAGCATTTT
>NA|TRBJ2-5|TRBV19|TRBD2
CASSPRLRLAAQETQYF
TGTGCCAGTAGTCCAAGATTACGACTAGCGGCCCAAGAGACCCAGTACTTC
>NA|TRBJ1-2|TRBV10-3|TRBD1
CAISESGRGQGNGYTF
TGTGCCATCAGTGAGTCGGGGAGAGGACAGGGGAATGGCTACACCTTC
>NA|TRBJ1-2|TRBV20-1|TRBD1
CSASRQGDYYGYTF
TGCAGTGCTAGTCGACAGGGGGACTACTATGGCTACACCTTC
>few|TRBJ2-3|TRBV10-2|TRBD2
CASSEAGGRTDTQYF
TGCGCCAGCAGTGAGGCGGGGGGTAGGACAGATACGCAGTATTTT
>once|TRBJ2-1|TRBV5-1|NA
CASSFGGEQFF
TGCGCCAGCAGCTTCGGCGGAGAGCAGTTCTTC
>NA|TRBJ1-1|TRBV6-5|NA
CASSKDRTMNTEAFF
TGTGCCAGCAGCAAGGACAGAACTATGAACACTGAAGCTTTCTTT
>NA|TRBJ1-1|TRBV7-9|NA
CASSLVQAAAFF
TGTGCCAGCAGCTTAGTACAGGCTGCAGCTTTCTTT
>NA|TRBJ2-5|TRBV3-1/TRBV3-2|TRBD2
CASTILQAGGETQYF
TGTGCCAGCACCATTCTCCAGGCGGGGGGGGAGACCCAGTACTTC
>NA|TRBJ1-2|TRBV28|NA
CASREGQGRGKNTF
TGTGCCAGCAGGGAGGGGCAAGGACGAGGGAAGAACACCTTC
>NA|TRBJ1-5|TRBV5-1|TRBD1
CASSLTGGRPQHF
TGCGCCAGCAGCCTGACAGGGGGCCGGCCCCAGCATTTT
>NA|TRBJ2-6|TRBV9|NA
CASSFGSIPSGANVLTF
TGTGCCAGCAGCTTCGGGTCGATCCCCTCTGGGGCCAACGTCCTGACTTTC
>NA|TRBJ1-6|TRBV19|NA
CASSIGGSPLHF
TGTGCCAGTAGTATCGGGGGTTCACCCCTCCACTTT
>NA|TRBJ2-5|TRBV24-1|NA
CATSDPGLTTGETQYF
TGTGCCACCAGTGATCCGGGCCTGACGACGGGGGAGACCCAGTACTTC
>NA|TRBJ1-2|TRBV10-3|TRBD1
CAISARQGNYGYTF
TGTGCCATCAGTGCCAGACAGGGGAACTATGGCTACACCTTC
>once|TRBJ2-2|TRBV7-9|TRBD1
CASSQGQGTGELFF
TGTGCCAGCAGCCAAGGACAGGGGACCGGGGAGCTGTTTTTT
>NA|TRBJ2-2|TRBV25-1|TRBD2
CASSERLAGGDGELFF
TGTGCCAGCAGTGAACGGCTAGCGGGGGGGGACGGGGAGCTGTTTTTT
>NA|TRBJ1-5|TRBV18|NA
CASSPFAANQPQHF
TGTGCCAGCTCACCATTTGCGGCTAATCAGCCCCAGCATTTT
>NA|TRBJ1-5|TRBV11-2|TRBD1
CASSLAGQSNQPQHF
TGTGCCAGCAGCTTAGCGGGACAGAGCAATCAGCCCCAGCATTTT
>NA|TRBJ1-2|TRBV12-3/TRBV12-4|NA
CASSLTQFGSYTF
TGTGCCAGCAGTTTAACCCAATTCGGGTCTTACACCTTC
>once|TRBJ2-1|TRBV6-5|TRBD1
CASTRGQGQVQFF
TGTGCCAGCACCCGTGGACAGGGACAGGTGCAGTTCTTC
>NA|TRBJ2-6|TRBV29-1|NA
CSVSSSGANVLTF
TGCAGCGTTTCGTCCTCTGGGGCCAACGTCCTGACTTTC
>NA|TRBJ2-1|TRBV7-2|TRBD1
CASSLEGQGYNEQFF
TGTGCCAGCAGCCTAGAGGGACAGGGGTACAATGAGCAGTTCTTC
>once|TRBJ2-5|TRBV10-3|TRBD1
CAISEILGTGQETQYF
TGTGCCATCAGTGAGATTCTTGGGACAGGGCAAGAGACCCAGTACTTC
>NA|TRBJ1-5|TRBV11-2|TRBD1
CASSLGSGGFQPQHF
TGTGCCAGCAGCTTAGGTTCAGGGGGTTTTCAGCCCCAGCATTTT
>NA|TRBJ2-1|TRBV29-1|NA
CSVGGLSHEQFF
TGCAGCGTTGGAGGACTATCCCATGAGCAGTTCTTC
>NA|TRBJ2-5|TRBV2|TRBD1
CASRTGLQETQYF
TGTGCCAGCAGGACAGGGTTACAAGAGACCCAGTACTTC
>NA|TRBJ1-1|TRBV9|TRBD1
CASSTHPTGGGTEAFF
TGTGCCAGCAGCACCCACCCCACAGGGGGAGGGACTGAAGCTTTCTTT
>few|TRBJ2-3|TRBV20-1|TRBD2
CSASRGLAPDTQYF
TGCAGTGCTAGTAGGGGACTAGCACCAGATACGCAGTATTTT
>NA|TRBJ1-5|TRBV15|NA
CATRGAGQPQHF
TGTGCCACCAGGGGGGCAGGACAGCCCCAGCATTTT
>few|TRBJ2-2|TRBV11-2|NA
CASRPSAGELFF
TGTGCCAGCAGACCGTCGGCCGGGGAGCTGTTTTTT
>NA|TRBJ1-2|TRBV19|NA
CASSITGTNYGYTF
TGTGCCAGTAGTATAACAGGCACGAACTATGGCTACACCTTC
>NA|TRBJ1-2|TRBV12-5|TRBD1
CASGANRGQTYGYTF
TGTGCTAGTGGTGCCAACAGGGGGCAGACCTATGGCTACACCTTC
>NA|TRBJ1-5|TRBV5-1|TRBD1
CASRAGTGANQPQHF
TGCGCCAGCAGGGCCGGGACAGGGGCCAATCAGCCCCAGCATTTT